This T cell receptor beta chain derives from a study of cytotoxic CD8 clonotypes in ibrutinib-treated CLL. Here immunoSEQ multiplex PCR was the method, and the copy in TCRdb shows in-frame clones only, minus some. The sample includes about 140,000 clones, more than 85% of them seen just once. This clone was observed a handful of times. This CDR3 has 16 residues. V lost 4 bases and J lost 2; bases outside the gene matches: 10. From germline, CDR1 is SGHRS and CDR2 YFSETQ. This receptor was obtained from a human donor with chronic lymphocytic leukemia. The chain links TRBV5-1 to TRBJ2-5, with TRBD1 matching 8 bases. The sequenced sample was PBMCs, obtained after 12 months of ibrutinib treatment. The CDR3 protein is CASSLNLGTGQETQYF. CDR3 nucleotides: TGCGCCAGCAGCCTAAATCTAGGGACAGGACAAGAGACCCAGTACTTC.